This T cell receptor (beta chain) was identified in a study of shared clonotypes between healthy human individuals. Study at large: Three CD4 naive, three CD4 memory, two CD8 naive and one CD8 memory plate were used per donor. Study-wide results and limits: Sampling included only blood; tissue repertoires likely differ. About 5.2% was the fraction of naive CD4 clonotypes found shared across four donors.

Negatively enriched CD4+ T cells were divided by CD45RA into naive and memory. The CDR3 contains 16 residues. V was clipped by 5 bases and J by 1 base, with 12 bases between them. Per the germline V gene, CDR1 is SGHVS and CDR2 is FQNEAQ. Details on this clone: As yet, its antigen is unknown.

Clones were sequenced by immunoSEQ multiplex PCR, and TCRdb holds only the in-frame ones, with some missing. The sample has more than 1 million clones; around 82% are singletons. This clonotype was obtained from a man younger than 35 in good health. Some clones in this sample may be carry-over from other donors' samples. The V gene is TRBV7-8, the J gene TRBJ1-6; D unclear. Sequencing used memory CD4+ T cells from PBMCs. Stated subset: CD45RA-negative fraction. CDR3 in amino acids: CASSLIYDSYNSPLHF. The CDR3 nucleotides are TGTGCCAGCAGCCTAATCTATGATTCCTATAATTCACCCCTCCACTTT.